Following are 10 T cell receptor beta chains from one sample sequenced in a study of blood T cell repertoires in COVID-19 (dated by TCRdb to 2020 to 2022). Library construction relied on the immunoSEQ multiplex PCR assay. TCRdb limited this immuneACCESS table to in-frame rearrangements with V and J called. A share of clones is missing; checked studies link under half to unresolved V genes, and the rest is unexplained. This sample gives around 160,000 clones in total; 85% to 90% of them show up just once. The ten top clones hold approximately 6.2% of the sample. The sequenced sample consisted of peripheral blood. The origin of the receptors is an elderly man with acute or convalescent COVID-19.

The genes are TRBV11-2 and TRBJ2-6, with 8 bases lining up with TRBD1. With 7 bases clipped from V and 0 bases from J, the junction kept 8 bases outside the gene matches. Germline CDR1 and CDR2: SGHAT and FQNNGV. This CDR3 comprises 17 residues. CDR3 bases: TGTGCCAGCACCCGATTCACAGGGGGCTCTGGGGCCAACGTCCTGACTTTC. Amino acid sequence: CASTRFTGGSGANVLTF.

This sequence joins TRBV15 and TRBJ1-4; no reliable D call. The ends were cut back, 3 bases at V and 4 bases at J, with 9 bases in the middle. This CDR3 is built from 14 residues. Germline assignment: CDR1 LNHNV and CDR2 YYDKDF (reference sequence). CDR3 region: CATSSIRVNEKLFF. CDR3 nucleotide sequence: TGTGCCACCAGCAGCATACGCGTTAATGAAAAACTGTTTTTT.

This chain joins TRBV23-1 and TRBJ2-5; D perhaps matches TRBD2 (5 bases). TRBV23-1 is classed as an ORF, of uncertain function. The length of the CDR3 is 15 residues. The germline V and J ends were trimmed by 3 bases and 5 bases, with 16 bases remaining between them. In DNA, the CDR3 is TGCGCCAGCAGTCACCGCCGGAGGTTTAGCGAGACCCAGTACTTC. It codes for CASSHRRRFSETQYF.

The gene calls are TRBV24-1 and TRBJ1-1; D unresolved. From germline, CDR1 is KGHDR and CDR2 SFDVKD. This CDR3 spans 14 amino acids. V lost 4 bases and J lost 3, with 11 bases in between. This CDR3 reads CATSDGTGYTEAFF. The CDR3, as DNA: TGTGCCACCAGTGACGGCACGGGGTACACTGAAGCTTTCTTT.

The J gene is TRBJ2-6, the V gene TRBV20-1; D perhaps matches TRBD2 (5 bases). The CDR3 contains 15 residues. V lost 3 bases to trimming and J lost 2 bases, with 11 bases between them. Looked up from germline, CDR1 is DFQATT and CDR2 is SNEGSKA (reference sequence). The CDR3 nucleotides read TGCAGTGCTAGTCCGAGGGTTCCTGGGGCCAACGTCCTGACTTTC. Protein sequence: CSASPRVPGANVLTF.

The CDR3 reads CASSKRKGEANYGYTF. The CDR3 DNA reads TGTGCCAGCAGCAAACGGAAGGGGGAAGCTAACTATGGCTACACCTTC. The rearrangement joins TRBV21-1 to TRBJ1-2; the D call in the table, TRBD1, was not verified against the DNA. TRBV21-1 is given as a pseudogene. The CDR3 loop spans 16 amino acids.

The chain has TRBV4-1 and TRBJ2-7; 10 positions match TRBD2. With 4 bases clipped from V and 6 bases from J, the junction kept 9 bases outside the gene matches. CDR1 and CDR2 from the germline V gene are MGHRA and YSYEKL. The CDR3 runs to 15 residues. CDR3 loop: CASSRRLAGDGEQYF. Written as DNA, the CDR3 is TGCGCCAGCAGCCGCAGGCTAGCGGGAGACGGCGAGCAGTACTTC.

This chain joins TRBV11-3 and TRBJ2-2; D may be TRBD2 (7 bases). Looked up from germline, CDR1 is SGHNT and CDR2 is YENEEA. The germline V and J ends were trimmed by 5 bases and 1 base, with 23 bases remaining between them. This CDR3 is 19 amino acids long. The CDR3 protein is CASSQQAGQGGLNTGELFF. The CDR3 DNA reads TGTGCCAGCAGCCAACAAGCGGGACAAGGAGGTTTGAACACCGGGGAGCTGTTTTTT.

The CDR3: CAIKRGDLSYEQYF. In DNA form, the CDR3 reads TGTGCCATCAAGCGGGGGGACCTCTCCTACGAGCAGTACTTC. This chain uses TRBV2 with TRBJ2-7, with 9 bases lining up with TRBD2. Trimming cost V 10 bases and J 0 bases; bases outside gene matches: 7. The CDR3 has 14 residues. Per germline, CDR1 SNHLY and CDR2 FYNNEI.

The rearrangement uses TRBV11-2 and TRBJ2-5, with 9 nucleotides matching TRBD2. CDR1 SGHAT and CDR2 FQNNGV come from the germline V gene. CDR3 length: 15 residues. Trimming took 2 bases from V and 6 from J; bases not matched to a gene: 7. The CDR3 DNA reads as TGTGCCAGCAGCTTAATGCGCGGGGGGGCTCAGACCCAGTACTTC. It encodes CASSLMRGGAQTQYF.